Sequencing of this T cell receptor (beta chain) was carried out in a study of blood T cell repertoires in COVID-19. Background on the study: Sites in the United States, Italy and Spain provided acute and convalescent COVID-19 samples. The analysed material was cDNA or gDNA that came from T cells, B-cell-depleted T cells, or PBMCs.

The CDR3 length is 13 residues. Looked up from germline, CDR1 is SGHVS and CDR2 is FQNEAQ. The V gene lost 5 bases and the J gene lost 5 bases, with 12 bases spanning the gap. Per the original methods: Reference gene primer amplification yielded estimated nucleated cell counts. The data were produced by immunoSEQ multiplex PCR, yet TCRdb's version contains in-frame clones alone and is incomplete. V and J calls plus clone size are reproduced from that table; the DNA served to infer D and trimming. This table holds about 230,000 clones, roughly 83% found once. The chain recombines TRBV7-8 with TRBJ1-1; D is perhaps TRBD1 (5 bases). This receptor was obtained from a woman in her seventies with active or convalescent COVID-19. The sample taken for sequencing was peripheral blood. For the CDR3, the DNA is TGTGCCAGCAGCGTAGACAGAGGGACTGAAGCTTTCTTT. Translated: CASSVDRGTEAFF.